The following is a T cell receptor beta chain sequence with its context. What it recognizes is unknown. Produced via immunoSEQ multiplex PCR; TCRdb's table is partial and in-frame only. Among approximately 2.5 million clones listed, 80% to 95% were seen once. The CDR3 consists of 15 residues. CDR1 SGHAT and CDR2 FQNNGV come from the germline V gene. The V end lost 5 bases, the J end lost 1 base, and 13 bases lay between the germline ends. This specimen comes from a study of shared clonotypes between healthy human individuals. Study findings and constraints: Clonotypes not shared had lower generation probabilities than those common to all four donors.

The chain has TRBV11-2 and TRBJ2-3, with D possibly matching TRBD1 (5 bases). Material for sequencing was naive CD4+ T cells from PBMCs. The subset: CD45RA+ positively selected. This clonotype originated in a young man in good health. Some clones in this sample may be carry-over from other donors' samples. As DNA, the CDR3 is TGTGCCAGCAGCATCCAGGGTTGGGGCACAGATACGCAGTATTTT. It translates to CASSIQGWGTDTQYF.